This TCR beta chain was observed in a study of T cell repertoires in cytomegalovirus infection. Points from the study as a whole: What dominated the ex vivo response were HLA-C-restricted CMV-specific TCR beta clonotypes.

At least ten counts were recorded for this clonotype. Its matching antigen is unknown. TCRdb passed the reads through MiXCR, listing each CDR3 protein once. The sample carries approximately 500,000 distinct CDR3 sequences, approximately 16% recorded once. CDR3 length: 14 residues. With 8 bases removed from V and 5 bases from J, the gap between germline ends came to 17 bases. Germline assignment: CDR1 SGHDN and CDR2 FVKESK. The gene calls are TRBV14 and TRBJ2-3; D is possibly TRBD2 (5 bases). The specimen sequenced was CD8+ T cells from PBMCs. The TCR comes from a human donor in good health (CMV status not recorded). Some clones in this sample may be carry-over from other donors' samples. Here the CDR3 DNA reads TGTGCCAGCTGTAAGGACTGGGGTGAAGATACGCAGTATTTT. Its translation: CASCKDWGEDTQYF.